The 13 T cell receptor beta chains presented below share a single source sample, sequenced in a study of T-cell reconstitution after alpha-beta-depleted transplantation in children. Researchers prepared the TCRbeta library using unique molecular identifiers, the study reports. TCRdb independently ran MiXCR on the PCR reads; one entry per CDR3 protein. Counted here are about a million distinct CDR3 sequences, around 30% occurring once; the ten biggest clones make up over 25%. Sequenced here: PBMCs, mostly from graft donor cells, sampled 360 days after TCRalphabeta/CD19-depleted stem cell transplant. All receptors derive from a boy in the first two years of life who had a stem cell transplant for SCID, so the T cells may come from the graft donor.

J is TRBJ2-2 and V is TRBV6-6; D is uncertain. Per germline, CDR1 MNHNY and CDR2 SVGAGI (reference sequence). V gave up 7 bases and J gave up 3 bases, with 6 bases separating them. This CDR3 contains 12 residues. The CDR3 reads CASIEYTGELFF. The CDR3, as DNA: TGTGCCAGCATCGAATACACCGGGGAGCTGTTTTTT.

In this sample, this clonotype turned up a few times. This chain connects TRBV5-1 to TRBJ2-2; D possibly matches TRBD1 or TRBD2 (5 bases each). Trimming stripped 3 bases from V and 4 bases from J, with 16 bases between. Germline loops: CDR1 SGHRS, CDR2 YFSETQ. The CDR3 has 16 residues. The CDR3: CASSWGMGSGTGELFF. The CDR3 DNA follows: TGCGCCAGCAGCTGGGGGATGGGAAGTGGCACCGGGGAGCTGTTTTTT. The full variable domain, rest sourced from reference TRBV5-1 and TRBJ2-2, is KAGVTQTPRYLIKTRGQQVTLSCSPISGHRSVSWYQQTPGQGLQFLFEYFSETQRNKGNFPGRFSGRQFSNSRSEMNVSTLELGDSALYLCASSWGMGSGTGELFFGEGSRLTVL.

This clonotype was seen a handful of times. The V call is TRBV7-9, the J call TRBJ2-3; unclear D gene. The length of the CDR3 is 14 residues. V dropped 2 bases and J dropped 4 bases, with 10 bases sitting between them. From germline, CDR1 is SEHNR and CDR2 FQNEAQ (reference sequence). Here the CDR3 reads CASSLMFPPDTQYF. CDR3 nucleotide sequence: TGTGCCAGCAGCTTAATGTTTCCACCAGATACGCAGTATTTT.

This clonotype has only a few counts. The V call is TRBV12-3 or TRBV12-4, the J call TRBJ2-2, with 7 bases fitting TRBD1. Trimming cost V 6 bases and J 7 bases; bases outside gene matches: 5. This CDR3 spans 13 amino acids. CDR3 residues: CASSPTGDGELFF. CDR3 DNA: TGTGCCAGCAGCCCTACAGGGGACGGGGAGCTGTTTTTT.

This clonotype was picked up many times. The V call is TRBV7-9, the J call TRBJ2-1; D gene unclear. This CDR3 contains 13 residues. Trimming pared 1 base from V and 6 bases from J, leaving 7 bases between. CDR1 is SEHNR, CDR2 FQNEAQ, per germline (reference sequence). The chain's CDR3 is CASSLVSTNEQFF. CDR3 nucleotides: TGTGCCAGCAGCTTAGTGTCCACCAATGAGCAGTTCTTC. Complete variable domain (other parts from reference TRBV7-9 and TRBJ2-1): DTGVSQNPRHKITKRGQNVTFRCDPISEHNRLYWYRQTLGQGPEFLTYFQNEAQLEKSRLLSDRFSAERPKGSFSTLEIQRTEQGDSAMYLCASSLVSTNEQFFGPGTRLTVL.

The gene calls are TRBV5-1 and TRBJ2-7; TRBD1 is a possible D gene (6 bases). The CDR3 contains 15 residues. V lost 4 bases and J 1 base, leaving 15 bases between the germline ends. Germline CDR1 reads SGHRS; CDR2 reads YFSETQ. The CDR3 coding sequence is TGCGCCAGCAGCCCCCGGCGGACAGATTCCTACGAGCAGTACTTC. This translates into CASSPRRTDSYEQYF.

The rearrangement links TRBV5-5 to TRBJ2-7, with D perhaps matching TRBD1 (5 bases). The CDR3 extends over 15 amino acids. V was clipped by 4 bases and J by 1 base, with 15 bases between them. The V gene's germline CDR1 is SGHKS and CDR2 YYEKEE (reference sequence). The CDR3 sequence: CASSNRADISYEQYF. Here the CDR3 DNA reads TGTGCCAGCAGCAACCGGGCGGACATTTCCTACGAGCAGTACTTC. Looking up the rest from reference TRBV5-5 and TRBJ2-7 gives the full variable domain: DAGVTQSPTHLIKTRGQQVTLRCSPISGHKSVSWYQQVLGQGPQFIFQYYEKEERGRGNFPDRFSARQFPNYSSELNVNALLLGDSALYLCASSNRADISYEQYFGPGTRLTVT.

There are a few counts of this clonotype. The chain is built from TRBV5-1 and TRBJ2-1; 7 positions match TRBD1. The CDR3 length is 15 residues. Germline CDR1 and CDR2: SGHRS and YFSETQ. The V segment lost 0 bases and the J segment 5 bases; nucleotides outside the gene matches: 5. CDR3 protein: CASSLVGTANNEQFF. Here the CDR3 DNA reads TGCGCCAGCAGCTTGGTGGGGACAGCCAACAATGAGCAGTTCTTC.

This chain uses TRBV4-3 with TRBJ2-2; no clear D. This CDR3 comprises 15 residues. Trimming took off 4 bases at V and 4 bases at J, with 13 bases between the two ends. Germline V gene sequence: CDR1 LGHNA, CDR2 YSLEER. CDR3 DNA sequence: TGCGCCAGCAGCCCGCTAGGTGTTCTCACCGGGGAGCTGTTTTTT. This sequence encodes CASSPLGVLTGELFF.

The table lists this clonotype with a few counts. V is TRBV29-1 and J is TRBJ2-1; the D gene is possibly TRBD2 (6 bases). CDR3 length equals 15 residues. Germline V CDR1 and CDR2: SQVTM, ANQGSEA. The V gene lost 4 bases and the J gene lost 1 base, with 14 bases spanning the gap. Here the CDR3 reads CSVGSTSRSYNEQFF. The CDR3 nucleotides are TGCAGCGTTGGCTCGACTAGTCGTTCCTACAATGAGCAGTTCTTC.

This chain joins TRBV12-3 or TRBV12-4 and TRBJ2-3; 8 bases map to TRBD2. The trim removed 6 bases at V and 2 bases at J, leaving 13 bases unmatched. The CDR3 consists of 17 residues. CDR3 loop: CASSTLRLAGYTDTQYF. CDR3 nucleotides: TGTGCCAGCAGCACCCTACGGTTAGCGGGGTACACAGATACGCAGTATTTT.

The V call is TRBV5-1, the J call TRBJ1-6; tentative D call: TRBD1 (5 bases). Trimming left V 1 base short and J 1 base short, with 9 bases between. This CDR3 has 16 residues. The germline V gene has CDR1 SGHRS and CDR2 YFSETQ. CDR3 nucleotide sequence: TGCGCCAGCAGCTTGTACGGGGGATCCTATAATTCACCCCTCCACTTT. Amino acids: CASSLYGGSYNSPLHF.

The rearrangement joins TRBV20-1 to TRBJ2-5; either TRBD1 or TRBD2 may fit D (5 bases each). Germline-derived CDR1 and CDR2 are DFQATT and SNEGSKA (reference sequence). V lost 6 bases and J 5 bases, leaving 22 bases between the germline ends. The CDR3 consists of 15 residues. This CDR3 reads CSASLWRAKGETQYF. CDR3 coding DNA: TGCAGTGCATCCCTCTGGCGGGCCAAGGGGGAGACCCAGTACTTC.